These 11 T cell receptor beta chains were all obtained from the same sample, sequenced in a study of blood T cell repertoires in COVID-19. Generated by immunoSEQ multiplex PCR, the TCRdb table keeps only in-frame clones and is missing some. This table has about 27,000 clones, around 83% appearing once. Sequencing input: peripheral blood. These receptors all stem from a man between 65 and 79 years old with acute or convalescent COVID-19.

The chain couples TRBV3-1 (or the pseudogene TRBV3-2) to TRBJ1-6; perhaps TRBD1 as D (5 bases). V was trimmed by 0 bases and J by 9 bases, leaving 18 bases between them. Germline V gives CDR1 LGHDT, CDR2 YNNKEL (reference sequence). This CDR3 spans 17 amino acids. The CDR3 DNA sequence: TGTGCCAGCAGCCAAGATTCCCCGGCAGGGTACCCTTCACCCCTCCACTTT. This codes for CASSQDSPAGYPSPLHF.

The chain joins TRBV30 to TRBJ2-1, with D possibly TRBD2 on 5 matching bases. The CDR3 has 15 amino acids. V lost 1 base, J lost 8 bases, and 18 bases lay in between. Germline V gene lookup returns CDR1 GTSNPN and CDR2 SVGIG (reference sequence). The CDR3 is CAWSDPERLGDEQFF. The CDR3 bases are TGTGCCTGGAGTGACCCCGAGAGGCTCGGGGATGAGCAGTTCTTC.

V and J are TRBV19 and TRBJ1-6; no definite D call. The CDR3 length is 16 residues. Germline V gene data show CDR1 as LNHDA and CDR2 as SQIVND (reference sequence). V gave up 3 bases and J gave up 8 bases, with 17 bases separating them. The CDR3 here is CASSMYVNLRDSPLHF. DNA for the CDR3: TGTGCCAGTAGTATGTATGTCAACTTGCGCGATTCACCCCTCCACTTT.

The V and J genes are TRBV6-2 or TRBV6-3 and TRBJ2-7, with D possibly TRBD1 on 6 matching bases. The CDR3 runs to 15 residues. Trimming removed 6 bases from V and 6 bases from J, with 21 bases in between. CDR1 is MNHEY, CDR2 SVGEGT, per germline. The DNA for the CDR3 is TGTGCCAGCAGCGTACTTACCGGACAGCCCGGCGAGCAGTACTTC. Amino acids: CASSVLTGQPGEQYF.

V is TRBV5-4 and J is TRBJ1-4, with 7 bases identical to TRBD1. V was clipped by 3 bases and J by 4 bases; unmatched bases: 6. The length of the CDR3 is 15 residues. The germline V gene encodes CDR1 SGHNT and CDR2 YYREEE (reference sequence). The CDR3 loop is CASSSNRGGNEKLFF. The CDR3 DNA follows: TGTGCCAGCAGCTCGAACAGGGGCGGTAATGAAAAACTGTTTTTT.

The chain couples TRBV28 to TRBJ1-5; TRBD1 might be the D (5 bases). This CDR3 is 16 amino acids long. V was pared by 5 bases and J by 0 bases, with 14 bases between. Germline V gene lookup returns CDR1 MDHEN and CDR2 SYDVKM. The CDR3: CASSPRVGGSNQPQHF. In nucleotides, the CDR3 is TGTGCCAGCAGTCCGCGAGTCGGGGGTAGCAATCAGCCCCAGCATTTT.

The genes are TRBV18 and TRBJ1-1; the D is unclear. The length of the CDR3 is 13 residues. In germline, CDR1 is KGHSH, CDR2 LQKENI. V gave up 3 bases and J gave up 3 bases, with 8 bases separating them. CDR3 protein: CASSPQRDTEAFF. The CDR3 DNA is TGTGCCAGCTCACCGCAAAGAGACACTGAAGCTTTCTTT.

This chain links TRBV6-2 or TRBV6-3 with TRBJ2-1; 7 bases fit TRBD2. The CDR3 consists of 15 residues. CDR1 is MNHEY and CDR2 is SVGEGT in the germline V gene. V lost 2 bases to trimming and J lost 0 bases; unmatched junction nucleotides: 1. The CDR3 nucleotides are TGTGCCAGCAGTTACGGGACTAACTCCTACAATGAGCAGTTCTTC. Encoded protein: CASSYGTNSYNEQFF.

This chain connects TRBV18 to TRBJ1-4; 9 bases are shared with TRBD1. The germline gives CDR1 KGHSH, CDR2 LQKENI. Trimming took 5 bases from V and 4 from J; bases not matched to a gene: 8. The CDR3 is 16 amino acids. This CDR3 reads CASSGDRERSNEKLFF. CDR3 DNA: TGTGCCAGCTCAGGGGACAGGGAGAGAAGTAATGAAAAACTGTTTTTT. The whole variable domain, remainder taken from reference TRBV18 and TRBJ1-4, is NAGVMQNPRHLVRRRGQEARLRCSPMKGHSHVYWYRQLPEEGLKFMVYLQKENIIDESGMPKERFSAEFPKEGPSILRIQQVVRGDSAAYFCASSGDRERSNEKLFFGSGTQLSVL.

This chain joins TRBV19 and TRBJ2-3; 9 bases fit TRBD2. The CDR3 has 15 residues. With 10 bases clipped from V and 5 bases from J, the junction kept 13 bases outside the gene matches. Germline V CDR1 and CDR2: LNHDA, SQIVND (reference sequence). Here the CDR3 reads CATRMREGWGDTQYF. CDR3 DNA: TGTGCCACTCGCATGCGGGAGGGTTGGGGAGATACGCAGTATTTT.

The chain carries TRBV9 and TRBJ2-5; perhaps TRBD1 as D (5 bases). The V end lost 0 bases, the J end lost 4 bases, and 13 bases lay between the germline ends. The germline gives CDR1 SGDLS, CDR2 YYNGEE. The CDR3 covers 15 residues. CDR3 sequence: CASSVDQGKGETQYF. The CDR3 region has the DNA TGTGCCAGCAGCGTAGATCAGGGAAAGGGAGAGACCCAGTACTTC.